The 23 T cell receptor beta chains reported below all come from one sample, sequenced in a study of tumor-infiltrating lymphocytes in primary liver carcinoma. Starting from 500 ng of total RNA, TCR beta cDNA was produced with a primer in the constant region. What produced the TCR beta libraries was three nested multiplex PCR rounds using slightly modified ARM-PCR. The study ran its first two PCR rounds for 9 to 10 cycles each, using TRBV1-TRBV30 forward primers and a C-beta reverse primer. TCRdb ran MiXCR on the multiplex PCR reads and lists one entry per CDR3 protein. There are 110,000 or so distinct CDR3 sequences in the sample; roughly 80% occur only once, and roughly a fifth lies in the top ten. The study co-extracted DNA and RNA from 20-30 mg of unsorted bulk tissue. Specimen: liver tumor tissue from sampling region 3. Sample subset: tumor region T3, left-lateral pole. Every receptor here comes from a man aged 35 to 55 with primary liver carcinoma and hepatitis B virus infection.

The J gene is TRBJ2-7, the V gene TRBV30; a weak D match, TRBD2 (6 bases). CDR1 is GTSNPN, CDR2 SVGIG, per germline (reference sequence). V was pared by 5 bases and J by 2 bases, with 16 bases between. The CDR3 totals 14 residues. CDR3 sequence reads: CAWGGGFSAYEQYF. The CDR3 nucleotides are TGTGCCTGGGGAGGAGGGTTCAGTGCCTACGAGCAGTACTTC.

This clonotype is categorized as medium-sized. This chain connects TRBV6-5 to TRBJ2-6; 12 bases agree with TRBD2. This CDR3 has 19 amino acids. Trimming at V came to 4 bases and at J to 1 base, leaving 8 bases not matched to a gene. The germline V gene has CDR1 MNHEY and CDR2 SVGAGI. CDR3 DNA sequence: TGTGCCAGCAGTTCGTCCGGGACTAGCGGGTATTCTGGGGCCAACGTCCTGACTTTC. It is translated as CASSSSGTSGYSGANVLTF.

The table lists this clonotype with a count of one. This chain connects TRBV29-1 to TRBJ1-1, with D possibly being TRBD1 (6 bases). The germline V gene has CDR1 SQVTM and CDR2 ANQGSEA. V gave up 5 bases and J gave up 0 bases, with 16 bases separating them. The CDR3 runs to 15 residues. This chain's CDR3 is CSVSGAWAMNTEAFF. The CDR3 DNA is TGCAGCGTTTCAGGGGCGTGGGCAATGAACACTGAAGCTTTCTTT.

As concerns this clonotype: One end of the junction fails to match germline, which may point to a read error. The chain combines TRBV12-3 or TRBV12-4 with TRBJ2-2, with D perhaps matching TRBD2 (6 bases). This CDR3 has 16 residues. The CDR3 DNA follows: TGCGCCAGCAGTTTAGTTCCAGCGGGTGTGACCGGGGAGCTGTTTTTT. Protein product: CASSLVPAGVTGELFF.

Regarding this clonotype: Germline is not matched at one junction end, which may reflect a read error. DNA of the CDR3: TGTGCCAACAGTTACGTGATACCCTACGAGCAGTACTTC. Its protein product is CANSYVIPYEQYF. This sequence joins TRBV6-2 or TRBV6-3 and TRBJ2-7; no firm D call. Germline-derived CDR1 and CDR2 are MNHEY and SVGEGT. The length of the CDR3 is 13 residues.

The sample holds many counts of this clonotype. This chain connects TRBV4-2 to TRBJ2-3; 11 nucleotides line up with TRBD2. Trimming took 2 bases from V and 3 from J; bases not matched to a gene: 13. CDR1 LGHNA and CDR2 YNFKEQ come from the germline V gene. There are 19 residues in the CDR3. CDR3 DNA: TGTGCCAGCAGCCAATGGGTAGCGGGAGGGCCGGTTGGGACAGATACGCAGTATTTT. Translation gives CASSQWVAGGPVGTDTQYF.

Note on this clonotype: The germline gene is not matched at one end of the junction; a read error may be the cause. The V call is TRBV6-6, the J call TRBJ2-1, with 9 nucleotides matching TRBD2. This CDR3 comprises 16 residues. Per the germline V gene, CDR1 is MNHNY and CDR2 is SVGAGI (reference sequence). CDR3 nucleotide sequence: TGTGCCAACAGTCCGACCACAGCGGGAGGCGGCAATGAGCAGTTTTTC. Encoded protein: CANSPTTAGGGNEQFF.

About this clonotype itself: One end of the junction does not line up with germline, which may come from a read error. J is TRBJ2-6 and V is TRBV11-2, with D perhaps matching TRBD1 or TRBD2 (6 bases each). The CDR3 runs 21 residues. CDR1 and CDR2 from the germline V gene are SGHAT and FQNNGV. The CDR3 region has the DNA TGTGCCAGCAGCATGGGGGGAGGCAGGGGCATCTCCCTCTCTGGGGCCAACGTCCTGGTTTTC. Protein: CASSMGGGRGISLSGANVLVF.

Concerning this clonotype itself: Mismatch with germline at one junction end may stem from a read error. V is TRBV5-1 and J is TRBJ1-5; D ambiguous. Germline V gene lookup returns CDR1 SGHRS and CDR2 YFSETQ. The CDR3 is made up of 17 amino acids. The CDR3 coding sequence is TGCACCAGCAGCTTGGCCCGCGCCCAGCTGGGTCAACAGCCCCAGCATTTT. Translating it yields CTSSLARAQLGQQPQHF.

The rearrangement links TRBV11-3 to TRBJ2-3; 9 positions match TRBD2. Looked up from germline, CDR1 is SGHNT and CDR2 is YENEEA. This CDR3 region has 16 residues. The trim removed 7 bases at V and 15 bases at J, leaving 23 bases unmatched. The CDR3 nucleotides read TGTGCCAGCAACGGCAGCCCGGCGGGAGGGGTGGATAGGCAATATTTT. It specifies CASNGSPAGGVDRQYF.

As concerns this clonotype: At one end, the junction sequence differs from germline, possibly due to a read error. The chain recombines TRBV14 with TRBJ2-4; D gene uncertain. The closer fit of TRBJ2-1 to the DNA end suggests the J call may be wrong. Germline CDR1 is SGHDN and CDR2 is FVKESK. The CDR3 has 14 residues. CDR3 bases: TGTGCCAGGAGCCCAAATCTCGACACCAGTGAGCAGTTCTTC. Translating it yields CARSPNLDTSEQFF.

Points on this clonotype: No conserved phenylalanine or tryptophan is present at the end of the CDR3, so a read error is the likely explanation. The DNA is omitted, as the CDR3 cannot be located on it reliably, and the CDR3 follows TCRdb's listing. The V call is TRBV11-1, the J call TRBJ2-5; TRBD1 reflects the table's D call only, with no check against the DNA. Germline lookup yields CDR1 SGHAT and CDR2 FQDESV (reference sequence). Termini included, the CDR3 measures 15 amino acids. The CDR3 loop is CSSSLEGGGKETQYI.

Remarks on this clonotype: Likely a read error: the CDR3 ends without its conserved phenylalanine or tryptophan. This sequence joins TRBV5-8 and TRBJ2-1; 8 bases agree with TRBD2. The germline V gene encodes CDR1 SGHTS and CDR2 YDEGEE. This CDR3 has 15 amino acids. The ends lost 5 bases at V and 5 bases at J; junction bases unmatched: 9. CDR3 in amino acids: CASRSGTRGDNEQFL. The CDR3 coding sequence is TGTGCCAGCAGGTCCGGGACTAGAGGTGACAATGAGCAGTTCCTC.

On this clonotype: A much larger clonotype is one base distant, so this may be a read error. The J gene is TRBJ2-3, the V gene TRBV28, with D maybe TRBD1 (6 bases). CDR1 is MDHEN and CDR2 is SYDVKM in the germline V gene. The CDR3 totals 14 residues. Trimming cost V 1 base and J 5 bases, with 10 bases left between them. The DNA for the CDR3 is TGTGCCAGCAGTTTATATTCAGGGGTAGATACGCAGTATTTT. It yields the protein CASSLYSGVDTQYF.

J is TRBJ2-2 and V is TRBV14; D is unclear. This CDR3 spans 11 amino acids. Germline-derived CDR1 and CDR2 are SGHDN and FVKESK. V lost 3 bases and J 10 bases, leaving 6 bases between the germline ends. The CDR3 region is CASSHVQELFF. DNA for the CDR3: TGTGCCAGCAGCCATGTGCAGGAGCTGTTTTTT.

About this clonotype itself: One end of the junction fails to match germline, which may point to a read error. The V and J genes are TRBV7-8 and TRBJ2-7, with TRBD2 matching over 7 bases. The CDR3 covers 15 residues. From germline, CDR1 is SGHVS and CDR2 FQNEAQ. CDR3 nucleotide sequence: TGTGCCAGCAGCTTCCAGCGGGACTACCATAACGAGCACTATTTC. It specifies CASSFQRDYHNEHYF.

About this clonotype itself: In this CDR3 the conserved last residue, phenylalanine or tryptophan, is missing, so a read error is likely. CDR3 in DNA: TGCAGCGTTGAAGCGGACAGGGAGCGAGCTGAGACCCAGTACTAC. Its translation: CSVEADRERAETQYY. The chain uses TRBV29-1 and TRBJ2-5; 8 bases fit TRBD1. The CDR3 consists of 15 residues. V was pared by 1 base and J by 5 bases, with 9 bases of the junction left unmatched. Germline V lookup: CDR1 SQVTM, CDR2 ANQGSEA.

Turning to this clonotype: At one of its ends the junction is not consistent with the germline gene, which may arise from a read error. CDR3 sequence: CASSLGPMGESSYEQYF. CDR3 DNA: TGTGCCAGCAGCTTAGGGCCGATGGGTGAAAGCTCCTACGAGCAATACTTC. The chain is built from TRBV11-1 and TRBJ2-7; no clear D gene. The length of the CDR3 is 17 residues. In germline, CDR1 is SGHAT, CDR2 FQDESV (reference sequence).

As for this clonotype: The germline gene is not matched at one end of the junction; a read error may be the cause. This chain joins TRBV4-2 and TRBJ2-1; 7 nucleotides match TRBD1. CDR3 length: 16 residues. The germline V gene encodes CDR1 LGHNA and CDR2 YNFKEQ. The CDR3 reads CTRSQEFRGSYNEQFF. Written as DNA, the CDR3 is TGTACCAGGAGCCAAGAATTCAGGGGGAGCTACAATGAGCAGTTCTTC.

Remarks on this clonotype: It may be a read error: a sequence one base away is much more abundant. The chain is built from TRBV10-3 and TRBJ2-7, with TRBD1 matching over 11 bases. Germline V lookup: CDR1 ENHRY, CDR2 SYGVKD. V shed 10 bases and J 1 base; nucleotides not matched to a gene: 6. This CDR3 has 14 residues. As DNA, the CDR3 is TGTGCCAACAGGGGACAGGGGGAATCCTACGAGCAGTACTTC. It yields the protein CANRGQGESYEQYF.

As for this clonotype: A read error may produce the germline difference seen at one junction end. The CDR3 DNA reads TGTAACGTTGCCCTCGGTGAAACTTACAATGAGCAGTTCTTC. Its translation: CNVALGETYNEQFF. The chain links TRBV29-1 to TRBJ2-1; D not resolved. CDR1 and CDR2 from the germline V gene are SQVTM and ANQGSEA. This CDR3 has 14 residues.

Of note for this clonotype: Mismatch with germline at one junction end may stem from a read error. The chain has TRBV6-1 and TRBJ2-2; D is unclear. This CDR3 comprises 13 residues. Germline CDR1 and CDR2: MNHNS and SASEGT. The CDR3 is CASGTPNTVELFF. CDR3 sequence (DNA): TGTGCCAGCGGTACCCCGAACACCGTGGAGCTGTTTTTT.

This clonotype has only a few counts. The junction departs from the called germline gene at one end, perhaps through a read error. This rearrangement joins TRBV13 to TRBJ2-1; D might be TRBD1 or TRBD2, each matching 5 bases. This CDR3 region has 16 residues. Germline CDR1 and CDR2: PRHDT and FYEKMQ (reference sequence). As DNA, the CDR3 is TGTACCAGCAGCTTAGGGGACCTGGGAAGGGGCAATGAACAGTTCTTC. As protein: CTSSLGDLGRGNEQFF. The complete variable domain, with remaining parts taken from reference TRBV13 and TRBJ2-1, reads AAGVIQSPRHLIKEKRETATLKCYPIPRHDTVYWYQQGPGQDPQFLISFYEKMQSDKGSIPDRFSAQQFSDYHSELNMSSLELGDSALYFCTSSLGDLGRGNEQFFGPGTRLTVL.